This T cell receptor beta chain was profiled in a study of radiotherapy plus CTLA-4 blockade in lung cancer. V lost 7 bases and J lost 4; bases outside the gene matches: 6. Per germline, CDR1 MNHEY and CDR2 SMNVEV (reference sequence). This CDR3 is 14 amino acids long. Only in-frame clones appear in the TCRdb table, and some are missing; sequencing was by immunoSEQ multiplex PCR. The repertoire holds 90,000 to 100,000 clones, with about four fifths as singletons. The chain joins TRBV27 to TRBJ2-2; TRBD1 aligns across 7 bases. Sequenced here: peripheral blood, sampled from a patient treated with radiotherapy plus ipilimumab. The sequence was obtained from a human donor with non-small cell lung cancer that progressed on radiotherapy plus ipilimumab. The CDR3 is CASTKTGSTGELFF. In DNA form, the CDR3 reads TGTGCCAGCACCAAGACAGGGAGCACCGGGGAGCTGTTTTTT.